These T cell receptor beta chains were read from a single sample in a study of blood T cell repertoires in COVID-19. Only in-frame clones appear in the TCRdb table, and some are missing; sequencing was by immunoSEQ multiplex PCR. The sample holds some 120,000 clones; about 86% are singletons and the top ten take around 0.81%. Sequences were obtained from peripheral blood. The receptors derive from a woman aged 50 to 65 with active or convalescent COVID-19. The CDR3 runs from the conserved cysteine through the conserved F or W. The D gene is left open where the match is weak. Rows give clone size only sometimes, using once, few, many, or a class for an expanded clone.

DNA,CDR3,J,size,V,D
TGTGCCAGCAGTTACGGTAGCGGCACAGATACGCAGTATTTT,CASSYGSGTDTQYF,TRBJ2-3,NA,TRBV6-5,NA
TGTGCCAGCAGTTCTTCCGGGACCCAGTACTTC,CASSSSGTQYF,TRBJ2-5,NA,TRBV28,NA
TGCGCCAGCAGCCAAAATCAGGGGATTGCGACTGAAGCTTTCTTT,CASSQNQGIATEAFF,TRBJ1-1,NA,TRBV4-1,NA
TGTGCCAGCTCACCAGGGGGGGAGTCTTGGGAATTC,CASSPGGESWEF,TRBJ2-7,once,TRBV18,TRBD2
TGTGCCAGCAGTTTAAATGCCAGGGCCGCCCTGCATTTT,CASSLNARAALHF,TRBJ1-5,NA,TRBV27,NA
TGTGCCAGCAGCGAATCAGGGGGCGCGACCGGGGAGCTGTTTTTT,CASSESGGATGELFF,TRBJ2-2,NA,TRBV7-8,TRBD1
TGCGCCAGCATCGACCCGACAGGGATGGGCTACAATGAGCAGTTCTTC,CASIDPTGMGYNEQFF,TRBJ2-1,NA,TRBV10-2,TRBD1
TGTGCCAGCAGCCGAGTACTAGGTGATACGCAGTATTTT,CASSRVLGDTQYF,TRBJ2-3,NA,TRBV4-2,NA
TGCGCCAGCAGCCAAAGACGGACTAGCGGGACCACCGGGGAGCTGTTTTTT,CASSQRRTSGTTGELFF,TRBJ2-2,NA,TRBV4-1,TRBD2
TGTGCCAGCAGCCAAGATGTTCAGGGTGACTATGGCTACACCTTC,CASSQDVQGDYGYTF,TRBJ1-2,NA,TRBV3-1/TRBV3-2,NA
TGTGCCATCAGTGCGACAGGCGCTAGGGACGGCTACACCTTC,CAISATGARDGYTF,TRBJ1-2,NA,TRBV10-3,NA
TGTGCCAGCAGCCTCCGGTTGATGAGAGACACCGGGGAGCTGTTTTTT,CASSLRLMRDTGELFF,TRBJ2-2,NA,TRBV27,NA
TGTGCCAGCAGTTACCGGGGACTAGGAGCAGATACGCAGTATTTT,CASSYRGLGADTQYF,TRBJ2-3,NA,TRBV6-5,TRBD2
TGTGCCAGCAGCCAAGAGAGAGGCCCTGGGGCCAACGTCCTGACTTTC,CASSQERGPGANVLTF,TRBJ2-6,NA,TRBV4-2,NA
TGCGCCAGCAGCCAAGATTTCCTACTCCAAGAGACCCAGTACTTC,CASSQDFLLQETQYF,TRBJ2-5,NA,TRBV4-1,NA
TGTGCCATCAGTTACCGGAGGAACACTGAAGCTTTCTTT,CAISYRRNTEAFF,TRBJ1-1,once,TRBV10-3,NA
TGTGCCAGCAGTTTATTGCGGGAGGGTTCAAATGAGCAGTTCTTC,CASSLLREGSNEQFF,TRBJ2-1,once,TRBV28,TRBD2
TGTGCCAGCAGTGAACAGGATGGCACTGAAGCTTTCTTT,CASSEQDGTEAFF,TRBJ1-1,NA,TRBV6-4,NA
TGTGCCTGGAAGGGGGTTGAAGCTTTCTTT,CAWKGVEAFF,TRBJ1-1,NA,TRBV30,NA
TGTGCTACTGGGGGGAAGGGGACAGGCCTGGTTAGCGAGCAGTACTTC,CATGGKGTGLVSEQYF,TRBJ2-7,NA,TRBV28,TRBD1
TGTGCCAGCAGTTTTTTCCCTCCCAAGCTAGCGGGAGGGTTCAATGAGCAGTTCTTC,CASSFFPPKLAGGFNEQFF,TRBJ2-1,NA,TRBV28,TRBD2
TGTGCCAGCAGCTCGAATAAAGGGAGCGGCTACACCTTC,CASSSNKGSGYTF,TRBJ1-2,NA,TRBV28,NA
TGTGCCAGCAGTCTACTACATTCCGGTCATGAGCAGTTCTTC,CASSLLHSGHEQFF,TRBJ2-1,NA,TRBV6-5,NA
TGTGCCAGCAGTTACTCCCTGACGGGAGGGTGGGATACGCAGTATTTT,CASSYSLTGGWDTQYF,TRBJ2-3,NA,TRBV6-5,TRBD2
TGTGCCAGCAGCCTACAGGGCCGGTATGGCTACACCTTC,CASSLQGRYGYTF,TRBJ1-2,NA,TRBV28,NA
TGTGCCAGTAGTAAAAGACAGGGGGCTTTGAATGAGCAGTTCTTC,CASSKRQGALNEQFF,TRBJ2-1,NA,TRBV19,TRBD1
TGTGCCAGCAGTCGTCTTCTGGGGAGAACTGAAGCTTTCTTT,CASSRLLGRTEAFF,TRBJ1-1,NA,TRBV6-2/TRBV6-3,NA
TGTGCCAGCAGCTTTCAGGGCACAGATACGCAGTATTTT,CASSFQGTDTQYF,TRBJ2-3,NA,TRBV5-8,NA
TGCGCCAGCAGCTTGCCCGGGACAGGGTATGAAAAACTGTTTTTT,CASSLPGTGYEKLFF,TRBJ1-4,NA,TRBV5-1,TRBD1
TGTGCCAGCAGTTTGGGGGGACAGGGACCGCCGGGGGCCAACGTCCTGACTTTC,CASSLGGQGPPGANVLTF,TRBJ2-6,few,TRBV27,TRBD1
TGTGCCAGCAGCCAAGAAATGGAAGGGGATGCTAATGAAAAACTGTTTTTT,CASSQEMEGDANEKLFF,TRBJ1-4,once,TRBV3-1/TRBV3-2,NA
TGTGCTAGTGGACTCATTCTAGCGGGAGGGCCGGATACGCAGTATTTT,CASGLILAGGPDTQYF,TRBJ2-3,NA,TRBV12-5,TRBD2
TGTGCCAGCAGCTTTAGGACAGGGGGCGCTGCGGTCTACACTGAAGCTTTCTTT,CASSFRTGGAAVYTEAFF,TRBJ1-1,NA,TRBV7-2,TRBD1
TGTGCCAGCAGCCCAAATTCCCTCCTACTAGCGGATAGCACAGATACGCAGTATTTT,CASSPNSLLLADSTDTQYF,TRBJ2-3,NA,TRBV4-2,TRBD2
TGTGCCAGCACCATGGGGGACAGTGGTAATGAAAAACTGTTTTTT,CASTMGDSGNEKLFF,TRBJ1-4,NA,TRBV28,TRBD1
TGTGCCAGCAGAGGACAGGGGGAGCGCTACACCTTC,CASRGQGERYTF,TRBJ1-2,NA,TRBV28,TRBD1
TGCGCCAGCAGCCAATGGCCTAGCGGGAGAACCGGGGAGCTGTTTTTT,CASSQWPSGRTGELFF,TRBJ2-2,NA,TRBV4-3,TRBD2
TGTGCCATCAGAGGGGACAGGGCCTATGGCTACACCTTC,CAIRGDRAYGYTF,TRBJ1-2,NA,TRBV10-3,TRBD1
TGTGCCAGCAGCATCGACAGGGGACCCTACGAGCAGTACTTC,CASSIDRGPYEQYF,TRBJ2-7,NA,TRBV7-3,TRBD1
TGTGCCAGCAGTGGATCCGGGACTCCATCCTACAATGAGCAGTTCTTC,CASSGSGTPSYNEQFF,TRBJ2-1,NA,TRBV6-2/TRBV6-3,NA
TGTGCCAGCAGCTTGAGCGGCGGGAGTGTCGCCGGGGAGCTGTTTTTT,CASSLSGGSVAGELFF,TRBJ2-2,NA,TRBV5-4,TRBD2
TGTGCCAGCAGCTACAACCCCCCAGGGGATGAGCAGTTCTTC,CASSYNPPGDEQFF,TRBJ2-1,NA,TRBV11-2,NA
TGCAGCGTCCCGGGGAGCTCCTACGAGCAGTACTTC,CSVPGSSYEQYF,TRBJ2-7,NA,TRBV29-1,NA
TGTGCCACCAGTGACTCCGGGACTAGCGGGATGAATGAGCAGTTCTTC,CATSDSGTSGMNEQFF,TRBJ2-1,NA,TRBV24-1,TRBD2